The T cell receptor beta chain under discussion was sequenced for a study of yellow fever vaccine responses in identical twins. MiXCR, run by TCRdb on the RT-PCR reads, gives a single entry per CDR3 protein. The table records under 20,000 distinct CDR3 sequences, 65% to 85% of them present only once. Germline CDR1 and CDR2: MRHNA and SNTAGT. The CDR3 spans 17 residues. The V and J ends lost 0 bases and 4 bases respectively, with 16 bases between them. The V call is TRBV6-4, the J call TRBJ2-1; D possibly corresponds to TRBD1 (6 bases). This TCR was recovered from a woman under 30 who received the yellow fever vaccine. The input for sequencing was T cells from blood (PBMCs), unsorted or a sorted subset (not recorded which), taken before or after yellow fever vaccination (not recorded which). The CDR3 region is CASSDSGHRAPYNEQFF. CDR3 nucleotides: TGTGCCAGCAGTGACTCGGGGCACAGGGCCCCTTACAATGAGCAGTTCTTC.